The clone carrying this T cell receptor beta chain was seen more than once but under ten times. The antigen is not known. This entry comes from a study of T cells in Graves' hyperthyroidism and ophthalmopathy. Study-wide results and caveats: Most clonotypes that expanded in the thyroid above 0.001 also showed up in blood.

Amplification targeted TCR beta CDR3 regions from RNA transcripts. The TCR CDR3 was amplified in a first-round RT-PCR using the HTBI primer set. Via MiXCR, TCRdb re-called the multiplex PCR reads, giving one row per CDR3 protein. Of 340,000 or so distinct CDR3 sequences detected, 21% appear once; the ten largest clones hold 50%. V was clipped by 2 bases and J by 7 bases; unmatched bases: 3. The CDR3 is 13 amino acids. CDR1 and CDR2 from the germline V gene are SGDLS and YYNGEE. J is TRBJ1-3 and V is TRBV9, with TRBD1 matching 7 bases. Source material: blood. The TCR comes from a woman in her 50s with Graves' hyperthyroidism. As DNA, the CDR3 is TGTGCCAGCAGCGTGTCACAGGGGAACACCATATATTTT. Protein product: CASSVSQGNTIYF. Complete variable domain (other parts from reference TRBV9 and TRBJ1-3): DSGVTQTPKHLITATGQRVTLRCSPRSGDLSVYWYQQSLDQGLQFLIQYYNGEERAKGNILERFSAQQFPDLHSELNLSSLELGDSALYFCASSVSQGNTIYFGEGSWLTVV.